A selection of T cell receptor beta chains follows, all from one sample in a study of cytomegalovirus exposure and HLA in healthy donors. Clones were read by immunoSEQ multiplex PCR, and TCRdb kept only the in-frame ones, dropping some. Of about 200,000 clones detected, over 65% appear once; the ten largest clones hold around 0.1%. Sequences were obtained from PBMCs. The receptor set was obtained from a boy aged 2 to 10 in good health and CMV-seronegative. Both conserved end residues are part of each CDR3. The listing skips clone size in some rows; elsewhere it reads once, few, many or a size class.

-	TRBV5-1	TRBJ2-3	CASSLGGGADTQYF
-	TRBV2	TRBJ1-5	CASSEVQLDQPQHF
-	TRBV30	TRBJ1-5	CAWSVQGDQPQHF
once	TRBV6-6	TRBJ2-7	CASRSGQSYEQYF
-	TRBV6-5	TRBJ1-1	CASTPLGGKSTEAFF
-	TRBV7-9	TRBJ1-6	CASSLDRASNSPLHF
once	TRBV7-8	TRBJ2-2	CASSLVAGGGNGELFF
-	TRBV5-4	TRBJ1-6	CASSSARDSPLHF
-	TRBV18	TRBJ2-7	CASSPGGLYEQYF
-	TRBV7-2	TRBJ2-2	CASSLRRGAPTGELFF
-	TRBV7-2	TRBJ2-1	CASRLVPSGGHEQFF
-	TRBV9	TRBJ2-5	CASSESTSGGAVQYF
-	TRBV2	TRBJ2-5	CASRGSPRGTQYF
-	TRBV5-1	TRBJ1-2	CASSPGDSSTYGYTF
-	TRBV4-3	TRBJ2-3	CASSQTPQGTDTQYF
-	TRBV5-4	TRBJ1-1	CASSYGTGETEAFF
-	TRBV4-2	TRBJ1-1	CASSQALVAGANTEAFF
-	TRBV5-1	TRBJ1-1	CASSGQGPNTEAFF
few	TRBV11-3	TRBJ2-7	CASSPGDRGSEQYF
-	TRBV15	TRBJ2-7	CATSTGGLVDEQYF
-	TRBV6-4	TRBJ1-5	CASSEQVNQPQHF
-	TRBV6-1	TRBJ1-5	CASSADLNQPQHF
-	TRBV27	TRBJ2-5	CASSRDSQETQYF
once	TRBV11-1	TRBJ2-6	CASSLAGGRYSGANVLTF
-	TRBV7-9	TRBJ1-2	CASSLVLSGTYGYTF
-	TRBV2	TRBJ2-5	CAKDLKETQYF
-	TRBV18	TRBJ2-7	CASSRLRDRGMYEQYF
few	TRBV4-3	TRBJ1-1	CASSQVQRRTMNTEAFF
-	TRBV18	TRBJ2-3	CASSPRTSGGTDTQYF
-	TRBV7-6	TRBJ1-3	CASSPQDRGQFGNTIYF
-	TRBV23-1	TRBJ2-5	CASSQSRQGSIETQYF
-	TRBV5-1	TRBJ2-7	CASSFGQGPYEQYF
few	TRBV18	TRBJ2-1	CASSPQGALHNEQFF
-	TRBV5-1	TRBJ2-7	CASSQGTSGLEQYF
few	TRBV10-3	TRBJ1-4	CAISGTGTHEKLFF
-	TRBV4-3	TRBJ1-1	CASSRKDRVGEAFF
-	TRBV15	TRBJ2-5	CATELNETSGGHTQYF
-	TRBV9	TRBJ1-2	CASSVLGGRDGYTF
-	TRBV7-9	TRBJ2-7	CASSLAGGTYEQYF
-	TRBV7-8	TRBJ2-5	CASSLSRGGSRETQYF
-	TRBV19	TRBJ2-7	CASSRDRDRYYEQYF
once	TRBV29-1	TRBJ1-1	CSVQGWNTEAFF
-	TRBV18	TRBJ2-7	CASSPAGYSYEQYF
-	TRBV7-9	TRBJ1-1	CASSLGGDTEAFF
-	TRBV30	TRBJ1-6	CAWSRTGTDSPLHF